The clone carrying this T cell receptor (beta chain) was detected ten times or more. The antigen is unknown. These data are taken from a study of regulatory T cells in long-lasting Graves disease. Study-level results: A greater number of public clonotypes (about 2,900) was shared by persistent patients than by new patients (approximately 1,000).

Trimming left V 3 bases short and J 10 bases short, with 7 bases between. This CDR3 is built from 12 residues. Time point defined: newly diagnosed GD, antithyroid drugs for less than 3 months. From RNA extracted from PBMCs, the TCR library was made. Construction of the TCR beta libraries employed iRepertoire HTBI primers in conjunction with Arm-PCR of CDR3 regions. TCRdb ran MiXCR on the multiplex PCR reads and lists one entry per CDR3 protein. The table has 450,000 to 600,000 distinct CDR3 sequences, approximately 12% seen once. These sequences were also reported in another study, on T cells in Graves' hyperthyroidism and ophthalmopathy.

The chain uses TRBV12-3 or TRBV12-4 and TRBJ1-6, with D hard to call. Source: peripheral blood mononuclear cells (PBMCs), taken at new diagnosis, from a patient treated with antithyroid drugs. This clonotype was obtained from a man aged 30 to 39 with Graves disease. The CDR3 sequence is CASSFGLSPLHF. The DNA of the CDR3 is TGTGCCAGCAGTTTTGGCTTATCACCCCTCCACTTT.